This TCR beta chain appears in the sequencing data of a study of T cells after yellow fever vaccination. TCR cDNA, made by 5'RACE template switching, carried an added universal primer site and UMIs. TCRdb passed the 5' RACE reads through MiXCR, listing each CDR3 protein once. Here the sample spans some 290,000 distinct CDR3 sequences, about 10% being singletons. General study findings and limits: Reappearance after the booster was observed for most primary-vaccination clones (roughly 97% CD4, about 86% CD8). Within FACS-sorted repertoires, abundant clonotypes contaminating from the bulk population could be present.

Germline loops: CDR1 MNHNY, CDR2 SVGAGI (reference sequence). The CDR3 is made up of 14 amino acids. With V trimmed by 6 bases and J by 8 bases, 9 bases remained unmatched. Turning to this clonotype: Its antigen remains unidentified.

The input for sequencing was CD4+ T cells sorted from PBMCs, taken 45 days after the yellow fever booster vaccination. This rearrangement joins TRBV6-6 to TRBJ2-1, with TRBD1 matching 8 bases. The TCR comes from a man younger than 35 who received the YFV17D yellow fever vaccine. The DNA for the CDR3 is TGTGCCAGCAGCGCTGCAGGGGGCCGCGATGAGCAGTTCTTC. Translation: CASSAAGGRDEQFF.